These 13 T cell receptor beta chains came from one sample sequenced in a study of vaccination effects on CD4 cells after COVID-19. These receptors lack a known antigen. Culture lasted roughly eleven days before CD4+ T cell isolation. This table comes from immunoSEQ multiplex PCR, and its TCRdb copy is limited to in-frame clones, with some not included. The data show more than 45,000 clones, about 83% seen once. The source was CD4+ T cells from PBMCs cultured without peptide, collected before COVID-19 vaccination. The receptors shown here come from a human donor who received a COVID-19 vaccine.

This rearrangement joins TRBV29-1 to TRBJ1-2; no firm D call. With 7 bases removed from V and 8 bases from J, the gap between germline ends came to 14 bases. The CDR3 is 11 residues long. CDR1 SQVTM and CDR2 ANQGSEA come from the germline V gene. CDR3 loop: CSALYGSGYTF. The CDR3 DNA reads TGCAGCGCCCTATATGGGAGCGGCTACACCTTC.

The CDR3 here is CASSREGSYNSPLHF. For the CDR3, the DNA is TGTGCCAGCAGCCGGGAGGGGTCCTATAATTCACCCCTCCACTTT. The chain recombines TRBV6-5 with TRBJ1-6; a weak D match, TRBD1 (5 bases). V lost 6 bases and J lost 1, with 10 bases in between. The CDR3 is 15 amino acids. Per the germline V gene, CDR1 is MNHEY and CDR2 is SVGAGI.

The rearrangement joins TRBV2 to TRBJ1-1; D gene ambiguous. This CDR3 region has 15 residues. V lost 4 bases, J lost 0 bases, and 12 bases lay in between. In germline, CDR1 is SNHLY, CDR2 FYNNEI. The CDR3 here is CASSATALMNTEAFF. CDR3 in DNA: TGTGCCAGCAGTGCAACAGCTCTGATGAACACTGAAGCTTTCTTT.

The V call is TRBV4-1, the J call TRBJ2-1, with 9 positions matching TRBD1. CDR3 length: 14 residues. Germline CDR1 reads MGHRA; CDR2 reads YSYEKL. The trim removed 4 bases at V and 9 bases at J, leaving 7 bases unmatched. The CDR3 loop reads CASSLGQGGREQFF. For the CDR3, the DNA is TGCGCCAGCAGCCTGGGACAGGGAGGTCGTGAGCAGTTCTTC.

The CDR3 DNA reads as TGTGCCAGCTCACCAGGGACTAGCGGGGCCTCTAGCACAGATACGCAGTATTTT. It is translated as CASSPGTSGASSTDTQYF. The chain combines TRBV18 with TRBJ2-3; 13 bases agree with TRBD2. V gave up 2 bases and J gave up 0 bases; unmatched junction bases: 5. CDR1 is KGHSH and CDR2 is LQKENI in the germline V gene. The length of the CDR3 is 18 residues.

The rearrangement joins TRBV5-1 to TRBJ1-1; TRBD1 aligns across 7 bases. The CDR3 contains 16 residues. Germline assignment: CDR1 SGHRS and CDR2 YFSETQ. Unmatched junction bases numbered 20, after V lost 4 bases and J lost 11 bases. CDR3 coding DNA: TGCGCCAGCAGCGCAACCCTACAGGGGCGCGGGCGGGGGGCTTTCTTT. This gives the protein CASSATLQGRGRGAFF.

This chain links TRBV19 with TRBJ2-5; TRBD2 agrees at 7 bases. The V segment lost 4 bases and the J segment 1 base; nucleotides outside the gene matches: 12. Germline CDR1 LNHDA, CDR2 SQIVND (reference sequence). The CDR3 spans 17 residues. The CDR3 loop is CASSTGRGGGPQETQYF. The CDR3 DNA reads TGTGCCAGTAGTACGGGGCGTGGGGGGGGACCCCAAGAGACCCAGTACTTC. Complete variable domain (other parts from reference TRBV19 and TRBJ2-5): DGGITQSPKYLFRKEGQNVTLSCEQNLNHDAMYWYRQDPGQGLRLIYYSQIVNDFQKGDIAEGYSVSREKKESFPLTVTSAQKNPTAFYLCASSTGRGGGPQETQYFGPGTRLLVL.

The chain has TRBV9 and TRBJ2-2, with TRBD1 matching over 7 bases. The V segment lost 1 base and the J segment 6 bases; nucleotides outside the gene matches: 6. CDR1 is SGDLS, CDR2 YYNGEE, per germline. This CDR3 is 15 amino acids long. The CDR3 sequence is CASSVKGAGAGELFF. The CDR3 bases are TGTGCCAGCAGCGTAAAGGGGGCGGGCGCCGGGGAGCTGTTTTTT.

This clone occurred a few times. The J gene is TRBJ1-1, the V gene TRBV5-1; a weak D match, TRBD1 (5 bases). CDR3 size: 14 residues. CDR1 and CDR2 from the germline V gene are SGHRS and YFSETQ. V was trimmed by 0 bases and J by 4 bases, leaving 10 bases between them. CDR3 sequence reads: CASSLEPTVTEAFF. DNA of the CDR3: TGCGCCAGCAGCTTGGAGCCGACAGTCACTGAAGCTTTCTTT.

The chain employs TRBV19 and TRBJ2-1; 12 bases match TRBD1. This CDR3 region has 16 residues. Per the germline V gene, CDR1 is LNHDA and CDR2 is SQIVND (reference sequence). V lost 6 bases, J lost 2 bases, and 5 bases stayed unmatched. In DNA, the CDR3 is TGTGCCAGTAGCCTCCGGGACAGGGGGCCCTACAATGAGCAGTTCTTC. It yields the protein CASSLRDRGPYNEQFF.

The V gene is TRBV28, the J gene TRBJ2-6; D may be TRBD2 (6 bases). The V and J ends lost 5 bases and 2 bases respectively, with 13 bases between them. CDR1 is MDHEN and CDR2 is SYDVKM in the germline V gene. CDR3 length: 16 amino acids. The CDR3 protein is CASSPGTPPGANVLTF. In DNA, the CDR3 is TGTGCCAGCAGTCCGGGGACTCCCCCTGGGGCCAACGTCCTGACTTTC.

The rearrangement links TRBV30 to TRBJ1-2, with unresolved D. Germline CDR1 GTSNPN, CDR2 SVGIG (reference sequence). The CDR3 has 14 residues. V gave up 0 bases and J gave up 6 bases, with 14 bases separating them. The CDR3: CAWSVQGLGDGYTF. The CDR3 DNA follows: TGTGCCTGGAGTGTACAAGGGTTAGGCGATGGCTACACCTTC.

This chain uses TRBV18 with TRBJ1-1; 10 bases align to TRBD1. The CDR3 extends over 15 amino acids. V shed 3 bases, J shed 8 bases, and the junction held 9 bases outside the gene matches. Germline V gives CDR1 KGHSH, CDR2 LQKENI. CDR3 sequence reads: CASSPSRDRGREAFF. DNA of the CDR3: TGTGCCAGCTCACCGTCCCGGGACAGGGGAAGGGAAGCTTTCTTT. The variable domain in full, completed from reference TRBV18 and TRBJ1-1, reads NAGVMQNPRHLVRRRGQEARLRCSPMKGHSHVYWYRQLPEEGLKFMVYLQKENIIDESGMPKERFSAEFPKEGPSILRIQQVVRGDSAAYFCASSPSRDRGREAFFGQGTRLTVV.